This T cell receptor (beta chain) stems from a study of T cell responses to AZD1222 COVID-19 vaccine. Germline CDR1 reads LGHNA; CDR2 reads YSLEER. The CDR3 totals 15 residues. V dropped 0 bases and J dropped 8 bases, with 14 bases sitting between them. This clone was picked up one time. Measured with immunoSEQ multiplex PCR; TCRdb has only the in-frame clones, and not every one. Among 64,000 or so clones listed, 80% to 85% were seen once. The material sequenced was peripheral blood, taken on day 0 of AZD1222 vaccination. This sequence joins TRBV4-3 and TRBJ1-3; D remains ambiguous. The sequence came from an adult in good health. The CDR3 protein is CASSQDYDFRDTIYF. CDR3 sequence (DNA): TGCGCCAGCAGCCAAGACTATGATTTTAGGGACACCATATATTTT.